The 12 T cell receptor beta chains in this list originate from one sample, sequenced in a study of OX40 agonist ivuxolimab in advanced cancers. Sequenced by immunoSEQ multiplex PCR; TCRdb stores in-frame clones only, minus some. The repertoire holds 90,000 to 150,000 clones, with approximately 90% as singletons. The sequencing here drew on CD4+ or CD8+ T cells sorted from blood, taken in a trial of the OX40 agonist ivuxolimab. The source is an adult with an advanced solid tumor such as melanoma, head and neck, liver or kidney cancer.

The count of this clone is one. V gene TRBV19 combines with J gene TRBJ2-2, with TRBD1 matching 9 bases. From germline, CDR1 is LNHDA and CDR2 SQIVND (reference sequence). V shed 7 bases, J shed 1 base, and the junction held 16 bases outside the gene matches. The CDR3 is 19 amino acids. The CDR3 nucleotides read TGTGCCAGTATTCACCGGACGCCGGGACAGGGACGGAACACCGGGGAGCTGTTTTTT. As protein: CASIHRTPGQGRNTGELFF.

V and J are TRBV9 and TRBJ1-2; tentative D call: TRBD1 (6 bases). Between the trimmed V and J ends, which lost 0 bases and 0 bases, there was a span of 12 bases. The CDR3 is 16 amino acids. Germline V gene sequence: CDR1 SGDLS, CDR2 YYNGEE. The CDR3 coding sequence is TGTGCCAGCAGCGTAGGAGGGACAAATGCTAACTATGGCTACACCTTC. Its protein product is CASSVGGTNANYGYTF.

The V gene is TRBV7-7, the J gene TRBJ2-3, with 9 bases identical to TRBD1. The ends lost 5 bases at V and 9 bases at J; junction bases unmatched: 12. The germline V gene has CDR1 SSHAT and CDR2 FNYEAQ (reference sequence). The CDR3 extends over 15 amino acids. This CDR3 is CASSATGTGMETQYF. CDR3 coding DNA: TGTGCCAGCAGCGCCACCGGGACAGGGATGGAGACGCAGTATTTT.

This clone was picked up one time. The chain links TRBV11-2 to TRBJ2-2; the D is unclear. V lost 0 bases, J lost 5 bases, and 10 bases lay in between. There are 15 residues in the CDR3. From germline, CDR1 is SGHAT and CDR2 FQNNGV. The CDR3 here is CASSLDRVFTGELFF. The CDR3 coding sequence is TGTGCCAGCAGCTTAGATCGGGTCTTTACCGGGGAGCTGTTTTTT.

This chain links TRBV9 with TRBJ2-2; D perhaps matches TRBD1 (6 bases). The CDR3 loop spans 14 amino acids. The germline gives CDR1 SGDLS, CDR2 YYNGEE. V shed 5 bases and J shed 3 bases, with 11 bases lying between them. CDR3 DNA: TGTGCCAGCAGACGGGACATCGACACCGGGGAGCTGTTTTTT. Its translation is CASRRDIDTGELFF.

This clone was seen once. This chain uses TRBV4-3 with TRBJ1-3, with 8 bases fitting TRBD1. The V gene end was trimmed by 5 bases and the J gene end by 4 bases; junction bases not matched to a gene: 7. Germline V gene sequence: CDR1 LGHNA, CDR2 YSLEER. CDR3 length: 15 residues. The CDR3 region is CASSSGTGKGNTIYF. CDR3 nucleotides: TGCGCCAGCAGCTCCGGGACAGGCAAAGGAAACACCATATATTTT.

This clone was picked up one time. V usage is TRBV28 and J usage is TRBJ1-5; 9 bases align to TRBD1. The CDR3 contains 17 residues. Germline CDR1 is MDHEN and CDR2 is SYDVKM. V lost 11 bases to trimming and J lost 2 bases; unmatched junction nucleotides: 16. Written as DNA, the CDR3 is TGTGCCTGCCATACTCAGTACAGGGGGCGAGGCAATCAGCCCCAGCATTTT. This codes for CACHTQYRGRGNQPQHF.

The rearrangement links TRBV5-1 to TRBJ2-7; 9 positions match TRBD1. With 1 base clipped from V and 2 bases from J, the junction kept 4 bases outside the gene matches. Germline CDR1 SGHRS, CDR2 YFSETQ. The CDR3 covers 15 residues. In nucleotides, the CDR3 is TGCGCCAGCAGCTTGCCAACAGGGGGCACCTACGAGCAGTACTTC. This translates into CASSLPTGGTYEQYF.

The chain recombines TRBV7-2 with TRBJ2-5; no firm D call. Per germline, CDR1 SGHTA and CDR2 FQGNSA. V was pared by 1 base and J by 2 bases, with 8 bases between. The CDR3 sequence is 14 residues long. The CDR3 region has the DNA TGTGCCAGCAGCTTAGATCGTCCTCAAGAGACCCAGTACTTC. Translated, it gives CASSLDRPQETQYF. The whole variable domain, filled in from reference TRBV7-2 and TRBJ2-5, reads GAGVSQSPSNKVTEKGKDVELRCDPISGHTALYWYRQSLGQGLEFLIYFQGNSAPDKSGLPSDRFSAERTGGSVSTLTIQRTQQEDSAVYLCASSLDRPQETQYFGPGTRLLVL.

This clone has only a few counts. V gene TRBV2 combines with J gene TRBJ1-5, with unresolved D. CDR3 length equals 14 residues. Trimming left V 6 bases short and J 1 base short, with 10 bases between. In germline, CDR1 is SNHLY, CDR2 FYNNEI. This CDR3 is CASRKDGSNQPQHF. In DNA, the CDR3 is TGTGCCAGCAGAAAGGACGGGAGCAATCAGCCCCAGCATTTT.

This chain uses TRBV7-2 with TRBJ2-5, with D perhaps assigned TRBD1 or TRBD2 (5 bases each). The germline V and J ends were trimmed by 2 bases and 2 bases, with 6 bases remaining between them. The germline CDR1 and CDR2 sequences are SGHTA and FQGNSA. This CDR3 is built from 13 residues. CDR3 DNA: TGTGCCAGCAGCTTATGGGGGCAAGAGACCCAGTACTTC. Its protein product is CASSLWGQETQYF.

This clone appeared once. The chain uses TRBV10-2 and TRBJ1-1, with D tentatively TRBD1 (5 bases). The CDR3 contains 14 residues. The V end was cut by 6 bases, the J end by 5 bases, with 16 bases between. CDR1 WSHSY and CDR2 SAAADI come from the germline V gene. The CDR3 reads CASRGPQSETEAFF. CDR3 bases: TGCGCCAGCAGGGGACCACAATCGGAGACTGAAGCTTTCTTT.